A single sample is the source of the 29 T cell receptor beta chains below, sequenced in a study of blood T cells in healthy people across ages. The authors ran a second PCR of roughly 6 to 11 cycles using a sample-barcoded 5' primer and a J-beta primer mix. A single record per CDR3 protein comes from TCRdb applying MiXCR to the 5' RACE reads. The sample contains about 2 million distinct CDR3 sequences, 49% of which appear only once. The source material was blood. These receptor sequences come from a woman aged 40 to 49 in good health.

The chain is built from TRBV6-5 and TRBJ2-3; D perhaps matches TRBD1 (6 bases). This CDR3 contains 16 residues. The germline V gene encodes CDR1 MNHEY and CDR2 SVGAGI. The V end was cut by 5 bases, the J end by 9 bases, with 24 bases between. CDR3 loop: CASSNAGTQGQVTQYF. The DNA for the CDR3 is TGTGCCAGCAGTAACGCCGGGACACAGGGCCAGGTAACGCAGTATTTT.

The rearrangement uses TRBV6-1 and TRBJ1-3; D gene ambiguous. There are 14 residues in the CDR3. Trimming removed 2 bases at V and 4 bases at J, with 9 bases between. Germline CDR1 and CDR2: MNHNS and SASEGT. CDR3 in amino acids: CASSEQFSGNTIYF. The DNA of the CDR3 is TGTGCCAGCAGTGAACAGTTCTCGGGAAACACCATATATTTT.

The chain joins TRBV4-3 to TRBJ1-5; D is possibly TRBD1 (6 bases). The CDR3 is made up of 15 amino acids. Trimming left V 3 bases short and J 4 bases short, with 13 bases between. Per germline, CDR1 LGHNA and CDR2 YSLEER. CDR3 nucleotides: TGCGCCAGCAGCCAGACGACAGGCTCTAATCAGCCCCAGCATTTT. It specifies CASSQTTGSNQPQHF.

The chain joins TRBV6-6 to TRBJ2-3, with D unclear. Germline values: CDR1 MNHNY, CDR2 SVGAGI (reference sequence). V lost 5 bases and J lost 2, with 11 bases in between. There are 14 residues in the CDR3. The CDR3 DNA reads as TGTGCCAGCAGTACGGGCTTTTACACAGATACGCAGTATTTT. As protein: CASSTGFYTDTQYF.

The chain uses TRBV5-1 and TRBJ2-7; 12 bases match TRBD2. Trimming at V came to 4 bases and at J to 2 bases, leaving 7 bases not matched to a gene. The CDR3 runs 16 residues. The V gene's germline CDR1 is SGHRS and CDR2 YFSETQ. The chain's CDR3 is CASSRGASGGAYEQYF. Written as DNA, the CDR3 is TGCGCCAGCAGCCGAGGGGCTAGCGGGGGGGCCTACGAGCAGTACTTC.

This clonotype was detected once. The chain carries TRBV6-1 and TRBJ2-5; 7 positions match TRBD1. The CDR3 length is 14 residues. V was clipped by 0 bases and J by 11 bases; unmatched bases: 9. The germline V gene has CDR1 MNHNS and CDR2 SASEGT. CDR3 in amino acids: CASSEAYRDRKQYF. CDR3 nucleotides: TGTGCCAGCAGTGAAGCTTACCGGGACAGAAAGCAGTACTTC.

This clonotype was found a few times. The DNA of the CDR3 is TGCGCCAGCAGCTTCCCAGACGTGGAGACCCAGTACTTC. This gives the protein CASSFPDVETQYF. The genes are TRBV5-1 and TRBJ2-5; D ambiguous. CDR3 length equals 13 residues. V was trimmed by 2 bases and J by 5 bases, leaving 10 bases between them. Germline V gene sequence: CDR1 SGHRS, CDR2 YFSETQ.

CDR3 residues: CASSFRTPSYNEQFF. CDR3 DNA sequence: TGTGCCAGCAGCTTTCGGACCCCGTCCTACAATGAGCAGTTCTTC. This rearrangement joins TRBV7-2 to TRBJ2-1; D not certain. The CDR3 is 15 residues long. The V and J ends lost 3 bases and 1 base respectively, with 10 bases between them. Germline-derived CDR1 and CDR2 are SGHTA and FQGNSA. The whole variable domain, remainder taken from reference TRBV7-2 and TRBJ2-1, is GAGVSQSPSNKVTEKGKDVELRCDPISGHTALYWYRQSLGQGLEFLIYFQGNSAPDKSGLPSDRFSAERTGGSVSTLTIQRTQQEDSAVYLCASSFRTPSYNEQFFGPGTRLTVL.

The V gene is TRBV3-1, the J gene TRBJ2-1, with a weak D call TRBD2 (6 bases). CDR3 length: 15 residues. CDR1 and CDR2 (germline): LGHDT, YNNKEL (reference sequence). Trimming left V 0 bases short and J 13 bases short, with 19 bases between. For the CDR3, the DNA is TGTGCCAGCAGCCAAGATCCCGGGGTTCGGGAGACCCAGTTCTTC. This encodes CASSQDPGVRETQFF.

The chain carries TRBV6-2 or TRBV6-3 and TRBJ2-5; D is uncertain. Trimming left V 0 bases short and J 5 bases short, with 10 bases between. The CDR3 length is 14 residues. Germline V CDR1 and CDR2: MNHEY, SVGEGT. CDR3 region: CASSYSRIMETQYF. The CDR3 region has the DNA TGTGCCAGCAGTTACTCCCGGATCATGGAGACCCAGTACTTC.

The genes are TRBV7-2 and TRBJ2-1; tentatively, D is TRBD2 (5 bases). The CDR3 runs 14 residues. Trimming cost V 5 bases and J 5 bases, with 13 bases left between them. Looked up from germline, CDR1 is SGHTA and CDR2 is FQGNSA. The DNA of the CDR3 is TGTGCCAGCAGCCGAGGGTTGGTGGACAATGAGCAGTTCTTC. Translating gives CASSRGLVDNEQFF.

CDR3 DNA: TGTGCCAGCAGTCGGGACCTTCGGGACGAGCAGTACTTC. Its translation is CASSRDLRDEQYF. This chain connects TRBV12-3 or TRBV12-4 to TRBJ2-4; D is tentatively TRBD1 or TRBD2 (5 bases each). The J call may be incorrect, as the DNA end agrees better with TRBJ2-7. The length of the CDR3 is 13 residues.

For the CDR3, the DNA is TGTGCCAGCATCCGACCTGCGGGTACAACAGATACGCAGTATTTT. This sequence encodes CASIRPAGTTDTQYF. The chain combines TRBV2 with TRBJ2-3; weak D call: TRBD2 (5 bases). V was clipped by 7 bases and J by 3 bases, with 17 bases between them. The CDR3 has 15 amino acids. Germline-derived CDR1 and CDR2 are SNHLY and FYNNEI.

This clonotype turned up a few times. The genes are TRBV6-5 and TRBJ2-5, with D possibly TRBD2 on 6 matching bases. V was shortened by 1 base and J by 7 bases, with 13 bases between the two germline ends. Germline-derived CDR1 and CDR2 are MNHEY and SVGAGI. The CDR3 length is 14 residues. CDR3 nucleotide sequence: TGTGCCAGCAGTTACTTGGGGGGAGGAGGGACCCAGTACTTC. It codes for CASSYLGGGGTQYF.

This CDR3 is CASSPMTREQYF. The CDR3 bases are TGCGCCAGCAGCCCAATGACTAGGGAGCAGTATTTT. The rearrangement joins TRBV4-1 to TRBJ2-3, with a tentative D call TRBD2 (6 bases). V lost 4 bases, J lost 11 bases, and 13 bases lay in between. CDR3 size: 12 residues. Germline CDR1 and CDR2: MGHRA and YSYEKL.

V usage is TRBV24-1 and J usage is TRBJ2-7, with D uncertain. Looked up from germline, CDR1 is KGHDR and CDR2 is SFDVKD. CDR3 size: 17 residues. V was trimmed by 0 bases and J by 0 bases, leaving 14 bases between them. In DNA form, the CDR3 reads TGTGCCACCAGTGATTTGTGGTTGTCACTGAGCTCCTACGAGCAGTACTTC. Residues: CATSDLWLSLSSYEQYF.

The rearrangement joins TRBV7-6 to TRBJ2-7; TRBD1 is a possible D gene (6 bases). The V gene lost 5 bases and the J gene lost 3 bases, with 14 bases spanning the gap. The CDR3 has 14 amino acids. Germline assignment: CDR1 SGHVS and CDR2 FNYEAQ. The CDR3 coding sequence is TGTGCCAGCAGCATTGCGGACAGTTACTACGAGCAGTACTTC. Its protein is CASSIADSYYEQYF.

This chain joins TRBV7-8 and TRBJ2-1, with 7 bases identical to TRBD2. CDR3 length: 16 residues. With V trimmed by 5 bases and J by 6 bases, 13 bases remained unmatched. Germline V gene lookup returns CDR1 SGHVS and CDR2 FQNEAQ. CDR3 in DNA: TGTGCCAGCAGCCGCCCCGGGACGGGGGGTCTCAATGAGCAGTTCTTC. It codes for CASSRPGTGGLNEQFF.

The chain joins TRBV4-3 to TRBJ2-3, with a weak D call TRBD1 (5 bases). This CDR3 is 16 amino acids long. Trimming removed 0 bases at V and 1 base at J, with 11 bases between. Germline CDR1 and CDR2: LGHNA and YSLEER. The CDR3 DNA is TGCGCCAGCAGCCAAGATGTGGCAGGGCGCACAGATACGCAGTATTTT. Translated: CASSQDVAGRTDTQYF.

As to this clonotype: Germline is not matched at one junction end, which may reflect a read error. The CDR3: CAISYDSRQETQYF. Written as DNA, the CDR3 is TGTGCCATCAGTTACGACAGCCGACAAGAGACCCAGTACTTC. The V and J genes are TRBV6-6 and TRBJ2-5, with a tentative D call TRBD1 (5 bases). The length of the CDR3 is 14 residues. Germline V gene data show CDR1 as MNHNY and CDR2 as SVGAGI (reference sequence).

This clonotype showed up just a few times. V gene TRBV11-2 combines with J gene TRBJ2-1; tentatively, D is TRBD2 (6 bases). Germline V gene lookup returns CDR1 SGHAT and CDR2 FQNNGV. Trimming removed 5 bases at V and 0 bases at J, with 17 bases between. This CDR3 region has 17 residues. This CDR3 is CASSRRIAETSYNEQFF. CDR3 bases: TGTGCCAGCAGCCGTCGTATAGCGGAAACCTCCTACAATGAGCAGTTCTTC.

The genes are TRBV20-1 and TRBJ1-2, with D perhaps matching TRBD1 (5 bases). This CDR3 is 15 amino acids long. V was pared by 5 bases and J by 8 bases, with 24 bases between. Germline V CDR1 and CDR2: DFQATT, SNEGSKA (reference sequence). CDR3 nucleotides: TGCAGTGCTCCTGAACCCGGGACCCCAATGAGGGGCTACACCTTC. Encoded protein: CSAPEPGTPMRGYTF.

V usage is TRBV20-1 and J usage is TRBJ1-2; D not resolved. Trimming left V 5 bases short and J 2 bases short, with 6 bases between. CDR3 length equals 11 residues. Germline-derived CDR1 and CDR2 are DFQATT and SNEGSKA (reference sequence). The CDR3 protein is CSAVPNYGYTF. The CDR3 nucleotides are TGCAGTGCTGTACCCAACTATGGCTACACCTTC.

Note on this clonotype: Lacking the conserved final phenylalanine or tryptophan, this CDR3 likely reflects a read error. The chain is built from TRBV24-1 and TRBJ2-1; the match to TRBD2 covers 8 bases. The V and J ends lost 4 bases and 3 bases, in that order; junction bases with no gene match: 7. CDR1 and CDR2 from the germline V gene are KGHDR and SFDVKD. This CDR3 comprises 16 residues. The CDR3 bases are TGTGCCACCAGTGAGCCAGGGGCGGGGGGCTACAATGAGCAGTTCTTG. Translating gives CATSEPGAGGYNEQFL.

The chain links TRBV2 to TRBJ1-4, with D tentatively TRBD1 (5 bases). The CDR3 contains 13 residues. The germline CDR1 and CDR2 sequences are SNHLY and FYNNEI. Trimming took off 7 bases at V and 8 bases at J, with 14 bases between the two ends. The CDR3 here is CASMGGGIEKLFF. The CDR3 DNA reads as TGTGCCAGCATGGGCGGGGGAATCGAAAAACTGTTTTTT.

The CDR3 nucleotides read TGCGCCAGCAGCCAAGGTTTCCTAGCACTGAGCACAGATACGCAGTATTTT. This translates into CASSQGFLALSTDTQYF. The rearrangement joins TRBV4-3 to TRBJ2-3; D is possibly TRBD2 (5 bases). The CDR3 covers 17 residues. V was shortened by 1 base and J by 0 bases, with 14 bases between the two germline ends. CDR1 and CDR2 from the germline V gene are LGHNA and YSLEER.

The chain is built from TRBV14 and TRBJ2-5; D may be TRBD1 or TRBD2 (5 bases each). Per germline, CDR1 SGHDN and CDR2 FVKESK. The CDR3 has 15 amino acids. Trimming removed 6 bases at V and 3 bases at J, with 17 bases between. The CDR3 loop is CASRGLTGGEETQYF. Here the CDR3 DNA reads TGTGCCAGCAGAGGCCTTACAGGAGGTGAAGAGACCCAGTACTTC.

This clonotype showed up just a few times. The chain is built from TRBV20-1 and TRBJ1-1; 8 bases match TRBD1. Germline lookup yields CDR1 DFQATT and CDR2 SNEGSKA (reference sequence). With V trimmed by 6 bases and J by 4 bases, 7 bases remained unmatched. This CDR3 has 13 residues. The CDR3 coding sequence is TGCAGTGCAGACGGACAGGGCGTCACTGAAGCTTTCTTT. Amino acids: CSADGQGVTEAFF.

The genes are TRBV4-2 and TRBJ1-2, with D possibly being TRBD1 (6 bases). Deletions cut 0 bases from V and 2 bases from J, with 13 bases between. Germline CDR1 is LGHNA and CDR2 is YNFKEQ. The CDR3 runs 16 residues. For the CDR3, the DNA is TGTGCCAGCAGCCAAGATTCCACAGGGACAAACTATGGCTACACCTTC. Residues: CASSQDSTGTNYGYTF.